The clone carrying this T cell receptor (beta chain) was counted a few times. CDR1 and CDR2 from the germline V gene are KGHSH and LQKENI. This CDR3 comprises 12 residues. The germline V and J ends were trimmed by 4 bases and 8 bases, with 8 bases remaining between them. The data were taken from a study of blood T cell repertoires in COVID-19. Original data processing: Amplified reference gene primers provided the basis for estimating nucleated cell counts. The assay was immunoSEQ multiplex PCR, and TCRdb's table has in-frame clones only and misses some. Clone size and V and J calls were adopted from that table, with D and trimming inferred from the DNA. This table holds hundreds of thousands of clones, 75% to 85% found once.

Sample: PBMCs or T cells enriched from blood (not recorded which). J is TRBJ1-4 and V is TRBV18; D gene unclear. This receptor was obtained from a man in his thirties or forties with acute COVID-19. The CDR3 here is CASSLPPEKLFF. For the CDR3, the DNA is TGTGCCAGCTCACTCCCCCCGGAAAAACTGTTTTTT. The full variable domain, completed using reference TRBV18 and TRBJ1-4, is NAGVMQNPRHLVRRRGQEARLRCSPMKGHSHVYWYRQLPEEGLKFMVYLQKENIIDESGMPKERFSAEFPKEGPSILRIQQVVRGDSAAYFCASSLPPEKLFFGSGTQLSVL.